A selection of T cell receptor beta chains follows, all from one sample in a study of Ad26.COV2.S vaccination and SARS-CoV-2 variants. Profiling relied on immunoSEQ multiplex PCR, and the TCRdb table lists in-frame clones only, not all of them. The sample consists of roughly 350,000 clones, around 89% of them appearing once. Material: peripheral blood, obtained in a trial of Ad26.COV2.S vaccine versus placebo. The receptors shown here come from a person aged 18-60 years who received the Ad26.COV2.S COVID-19 vaccine or a placebo. The CDR3 runs from the conserved cysteine through the conserved F or W. Fields, in order: J gene, D gene, clone size, V gene, CDR3 DNA, CDR3 protein. A D gene is named only where the DNA matches it firmly. Not every row has a clone size; where given, it reads once, few, many or a size class.

TRBJ1-5,NA,NA,TRBV7-9,TGTGCCAGCAGCTTAGCCTCCGGTCCACAGCATTTT,CASSLASGPQHF
TRBJ1-4,TRBD1,once,TRBV18,TGTGCCAGCTCGCCCGGGACAGGGGGTAATGAAAAACTGTTTTTT,CASSPGTGGNEKLFF
TRBJ1-1,NA,NA,TRBV6-5,TGTGCCAGCAGCCGGGACCCTGACACTGAAGCTTTCTTT,CASSRDPDTEAFF
TRBJ2-2,NA,NA,TRBV28,TGTGCCAGCAGGCACCAGGGAAAGAGCACCGGGGAGCTGTTTTTT,CASRHQGKSTGELFF
TRBJ1-5,NA,NA,TRBV6-6,TGTGCCAGCAGTTACTACAGCGATGATCAGCCCCAGCATTTT,CASSYYSDDQPQHF
TRBJ2-1,NA,NA,TRBV3-1/TRBV3-2,TGTGCCAGCAGCCCCTCGGGTACGGGGGACCATGAGCAGTTCTTC,CASSPSGTGDHEQFF
TRBJ2-3,NA,NA,TRBV6-5,TGTGCCAGCAGTTACTCCGGGGCCCCCGCGGATACGCAGTATTTT,CASSYSGAPADTQYF
TRBJ2-1,NA,once,TRBV3-1/TRBV3-2,TGTGCCAGCAGCCAAGTTGACTACCTATTCGTCTTC,CASSQVDYLFVF
TRBJ1-1,NA,NA,TRBV18,TGTGCCAGCTCACATGGACAGAACACTGAAGCTTTCTTT,CASSHGQNTEAFF
TRBJ1-1,NA,NA,TRBV19,TGTGCCAGTAGCCCCAGTGGAGGGGGATCGATGAACACTGAAGCTTTCTTT,CASSPSGGGSMNTEAFF
TRBJ1-6,NA,NA,TRBV7-3,TGTGCCAGCAGCTTAACTGGGTCCCAGGCTCCTAATTCACCCCTCCACTTT,CASSLTGSQAPNSPLHF
TRBJ1-2,TRBD1,NA,TRBV11-2,TGTGCCAGCAGCCATAGATCGGGACAGGGAATTTATGGCTACACCTTC,CASSHRSGQGIYGYTF
TRBJ2-1,TRBD2,NA,TRBV7-8,TGTGCCAGCAGCTTAGCGCGGGTGAGAGCGGGAGCTTACAATGAGCAGTTCTTC,CASSLARVRAGAYNEQFF
TRBJ2-2,NA,NA,TRBV4-2,TGTGCCAGCAGCCAAGTCCAGCTAAACACCGGGGAGCTGTTTTTT,CASSQVQLNTGELFF
TRBJ2-1,TRBD2,NA,TRBV5-6,TGTGCCAGCAGCCCCGTGGGTTGGACTAGCGGGGGGAATGAGCAGTTCTTC,CASSPVGWTSGGNEQFF
TRBJ1-1,NA,NA,TRBV19,TGTGCCAGTAGCTGGGTCCTCACCACTGAAGCTTTCTTT,CASSWVLTTEAFF
TRBJ2-1,TRBD2,NA,TRBV11-2,TGTGCCAGCAGCACCGGGGGGGCGGGAACAGACAATGAGCAGTTCTTC,CASSTGGAGTDNEQFF
TRBJ2-2,NA,NA,TRBV9,TGTGCCAGCAGCGACTCAGGGTTGGGCACCGGGGAGCTGTTTTTT,CASSDSGLGTGELFF
TRBJ1-4,TRBD1,NA,TRBV24-1,TGTGCCACCAGTGATGACAGGGACGAAGCAACTAATGAAAAACTGTTTTTT,CATSDDRDEATNEKLFF
TRBJ2-7,NA,NA,TRBV11-3,TGTGCCAGCAGCTTCCAATTACCCCCACAGGGAGACCTCTGGTACGAGCAGTACTTC,CASSFQLPPQGDLWYEQYF
TRBJ2-3,NA,NA,TRBV4-3,TGCGCCAGCAGCCAAGCAGCGGCTAGCGAGAGAGATACGCAGTATTTT,CASSQAAASERDTQYF
TRBJ1-1,NA,NA,TRBV28,TGTGCCAGCAGGGCGGGACCTAACACTGAAGCTTTCTTT,CASRAGPNTEAFF
TRBJ1-6,TRBD1,NA,TRBV4-2,TGTGCCAGCAGCACACTCAACAGGGGTTCACCCCTCCACTTT,CASSTLNRGSPLHF
TRBJ2-1,NA,NA,TRBV19,TGTGCCAGTAGTATTATAGGCCACAGGCCCGGACAGTCCTACAATGAGCAGTTCTTC,CASSIIGHRPGQSYNEQFF
TRBJ2-2,NA,NA,TRBV24-1,TGTGCCACCAGTGATTTTTCCGGGCCGAAAAACACCGGGGAGCTGTTTTTT,CATSDFSGPKNTGELFF
TRBJ1-1,TRBD1,NA,TRBV7-6,TGTGCCAGCAGCTTAGAAGGGGCAGGGGGCACTGAAGCTTTCTTT,CASSLEGAGGTEAFF
TRBJ2-1,NA,NA,TRBV28,TGTGCCAGCACGGCAGGGTCCATCAATGAGCAGTTCTTC,CASTAGSINEQFF
TRBJ1-1,NA,NA,TRBV6-2/TRBV6-3,TGTGCCAGCAGTTTTAACCGGGACACCATGAACACTGAAGCTTTCTTT,CASSFNRDTMNTEAFF
TRBJ1-6,TRBD1,NA,TRBV6-1,TGTGCCAGCAGTGAATTTGGGACAGGGGCCTATTCACCCCTCCACTTT,CASSEFGTGAYSPLHF
TRBJ1-1,NA,NA,TRBV19,TGTGCCAGTAGTAACAACGGGAAAACTGAAGCTTTCTTT,CASSNNGKTEAFF
TRBJ2-5,TRBD2,NA,TRBV10-3,TGTGCCACGGGGACTAGCGGTTCTCAAGAGACCCAGTACTTC,CATGTSGSQETQYF
TRBJ1-4,NA,NA,TRBV18,TGTGCCAGCTCACCTCAATCAACTAATGAAAAACTGTTTTTT,CASSPQSTNEKLFF
TRBJ1-1,NA,NA,TRBV28,TGTGCCAGCAGTTTGCGGCACGAAGTGGCTGAAGCTTTCTTT,CASSLRHEVAEAFF
TRBJ1-2,TRBD1,NA,TRBV2,TGTGCCAGCAGAGAGGGGGCAGGAGGAAACTATGGCTACACCTTC,CASREGAGGNYGYTF
TRBJ2-3,TRBD1,NA,TRBV18,TGTGCCAGCTCTCCCGGGACAGGGATCACAGATACGCAGTATTTT,CASSPGTGITDTQYF
TRBJ2-5,NA,NA,TRBV6-5,TGTGCCAGCAGTTACAGTGGAGAGACCCAGTACTTC,CASSYSGETQYF
TRBJ1-5,NA,NA,TRBV12-5,TGTGCTAGTGGGGTAACCGTACAGCCCCAGCATTTT,CASGVTVQPQHF
TRBJ1-2,NA,NA,TRBV15,TGTGCCACCAGCATTGACGAACTGGATGGCTACACCTTC,CATSIDELDGYTF
TRBJ2-5,NA,NA,TRBV18,TGTGCCAGCTCAAAGTTGGGAGGGACAAGCAGTTACCAAGAGACCCAGTACTTC,CASSKLGGTSSYQETQYF
TRBJ1-2,NA,NA,TRBV5-1,TGCGCCAGCAGTATGAATAGTGACTATGGCTACACCTTC,CASSMNSDYGYTF
TRBJ1-6,NA,NA,TRBV28,TGTGCCAGCAGAGTTTTTGACAGAAATAATTCACCCCTCCACTTT,CASRVFDRNNSPLHF
TRBJ2-2,NA,NA,TRBV27,TGTGCCAGCAGTTTACTGAGGGCAGCCAACACCGGGGAGCTGTTTTTT,CASSLLRAANTGELFF
TRBJ2-5,TRBD2,NA,TRBV5-1,TGCGCCAGCAGCACAACTAGCGGCCCCCAAGAGACCCAGTACTTC,CASSTTSGPQETQYF
TRBJ1-3,NA,NA,TRBV5-4,TGTGCCAGCAGCTTGGATTCCGGCTCTGGAAACACCATATATTTT,CASSLDSGSGNTIYF
TRBJ1-2,TRBD1,NA,TRBV9,TGTGCCAGCAGCACCCACAGGGGGAGATATGGCTACACCTTC,CASSTHRGRYGYTF
TRBJ2-2,NA,NA,TRBV7-7,TGTGCTAGCAGCTTAGCAACAGGGATGGGCACCGGGGAGCTGTTTTTT,CASSLATGMGTGELFF
TRBJ1-5,NA,NA,TRBV6-1,TGTGCCAGCAGTGAAGCTCAGGATAATCAGCCCCAGCATTTT,CASSEAQDNQPQHF
TRBJ2-7,TRBD1,NA,TRBV28,TGTGCCAGCAGTTCTACCCTGCCGGGACAGGGGCTATACGAGCAGTACTTC,CASSSTLPGQGLYEQYF
TRBJ2-1,NA,NA,TRBV10-3,TGTGCCATCAGTGGAAAGGGCAAGTACCACTCCTACAATGAGCAGTTCTTC,CAISGKGKYHSYNEQFF
TRBJ2-1,TRBD1,NA,TRBV6-2/TRBV6-3,TGTGCCAGCAGTTTATCCCCCTTCCTCCGGGACAGGGTGGTCAATGAGCAGTTCTTC,CASSLSPFLRDRVVNEQFF
TRBJ1-2,NA,NA,TRBV27,TGTGCCGCCGGGTGGGAGGGGGTTGGCTACACCTTC,CAAGWEGVGYTF
TRBJ1-1,NA,NA,TRBV4-3,TGCGCCAGCAGCCAAGACACAGGCTGGACTGAAGCTTTCTTT,CASSQDTGWTEAFF
TRBJ1-4,NA,NA,TRBV5-4,TGTGCCAGCAGCGCTGATCAGGGAACTAATGAAAAACTGTTTTTT,CASSADQGTNEKLFF
TRBJ2-2,NA,NA,TRBV18,TGTGCCAGCTCACCAAAAATATTATTTGGTGGGACCGCGAACACCGGGGAGCTGTTTTTT,CASSPKILFGGTANTGELFF
TRBJ2-5,NA,NA,TRBV7-9,TGTGCCAGCAGCTTAAACCCCACGACAGAGACCCAGTACTTC,CASSLNPTTETQYF
TRBJ2-1,NA,NA,TRBV14,TGTGCCAGCAGCCCCTATTTGGGGCAGATGGACAATGAGCAGTTCTTC,CASSPYLGQMDNEQFF
TRBJ2-7,NA,few,TRBV6-1,TGTGCCAGCAGTGAAGAACGCGGGGCGAGCTCCTACGAGCAGTACTTC,CASSEERGASSYEQYF
TRBJ2-3,TRBD2,once,TRBV30,TGTGCCTGGAGTGTACAGGTGCTAGCGGGTAGCACAGATACGCAGTATTTT,CAWSVQVLAGSTDTQYF
TRBJ1-2,NA,NA,TRBV3-1/TRBV3-2,TGTGCCAGCAGCCAAGATACGAGGGGGGGTCTAATTTACTATGGCTACACCTTC,CASSQDTRGGLIYYGYTF
TRBJ1-4,TRBD1,NA,TRBV18,TGTGCCAGCTCAGCGACAGGGATTAATAATGAAAAACTGTTTTTT,CASSATGINNEKLFF